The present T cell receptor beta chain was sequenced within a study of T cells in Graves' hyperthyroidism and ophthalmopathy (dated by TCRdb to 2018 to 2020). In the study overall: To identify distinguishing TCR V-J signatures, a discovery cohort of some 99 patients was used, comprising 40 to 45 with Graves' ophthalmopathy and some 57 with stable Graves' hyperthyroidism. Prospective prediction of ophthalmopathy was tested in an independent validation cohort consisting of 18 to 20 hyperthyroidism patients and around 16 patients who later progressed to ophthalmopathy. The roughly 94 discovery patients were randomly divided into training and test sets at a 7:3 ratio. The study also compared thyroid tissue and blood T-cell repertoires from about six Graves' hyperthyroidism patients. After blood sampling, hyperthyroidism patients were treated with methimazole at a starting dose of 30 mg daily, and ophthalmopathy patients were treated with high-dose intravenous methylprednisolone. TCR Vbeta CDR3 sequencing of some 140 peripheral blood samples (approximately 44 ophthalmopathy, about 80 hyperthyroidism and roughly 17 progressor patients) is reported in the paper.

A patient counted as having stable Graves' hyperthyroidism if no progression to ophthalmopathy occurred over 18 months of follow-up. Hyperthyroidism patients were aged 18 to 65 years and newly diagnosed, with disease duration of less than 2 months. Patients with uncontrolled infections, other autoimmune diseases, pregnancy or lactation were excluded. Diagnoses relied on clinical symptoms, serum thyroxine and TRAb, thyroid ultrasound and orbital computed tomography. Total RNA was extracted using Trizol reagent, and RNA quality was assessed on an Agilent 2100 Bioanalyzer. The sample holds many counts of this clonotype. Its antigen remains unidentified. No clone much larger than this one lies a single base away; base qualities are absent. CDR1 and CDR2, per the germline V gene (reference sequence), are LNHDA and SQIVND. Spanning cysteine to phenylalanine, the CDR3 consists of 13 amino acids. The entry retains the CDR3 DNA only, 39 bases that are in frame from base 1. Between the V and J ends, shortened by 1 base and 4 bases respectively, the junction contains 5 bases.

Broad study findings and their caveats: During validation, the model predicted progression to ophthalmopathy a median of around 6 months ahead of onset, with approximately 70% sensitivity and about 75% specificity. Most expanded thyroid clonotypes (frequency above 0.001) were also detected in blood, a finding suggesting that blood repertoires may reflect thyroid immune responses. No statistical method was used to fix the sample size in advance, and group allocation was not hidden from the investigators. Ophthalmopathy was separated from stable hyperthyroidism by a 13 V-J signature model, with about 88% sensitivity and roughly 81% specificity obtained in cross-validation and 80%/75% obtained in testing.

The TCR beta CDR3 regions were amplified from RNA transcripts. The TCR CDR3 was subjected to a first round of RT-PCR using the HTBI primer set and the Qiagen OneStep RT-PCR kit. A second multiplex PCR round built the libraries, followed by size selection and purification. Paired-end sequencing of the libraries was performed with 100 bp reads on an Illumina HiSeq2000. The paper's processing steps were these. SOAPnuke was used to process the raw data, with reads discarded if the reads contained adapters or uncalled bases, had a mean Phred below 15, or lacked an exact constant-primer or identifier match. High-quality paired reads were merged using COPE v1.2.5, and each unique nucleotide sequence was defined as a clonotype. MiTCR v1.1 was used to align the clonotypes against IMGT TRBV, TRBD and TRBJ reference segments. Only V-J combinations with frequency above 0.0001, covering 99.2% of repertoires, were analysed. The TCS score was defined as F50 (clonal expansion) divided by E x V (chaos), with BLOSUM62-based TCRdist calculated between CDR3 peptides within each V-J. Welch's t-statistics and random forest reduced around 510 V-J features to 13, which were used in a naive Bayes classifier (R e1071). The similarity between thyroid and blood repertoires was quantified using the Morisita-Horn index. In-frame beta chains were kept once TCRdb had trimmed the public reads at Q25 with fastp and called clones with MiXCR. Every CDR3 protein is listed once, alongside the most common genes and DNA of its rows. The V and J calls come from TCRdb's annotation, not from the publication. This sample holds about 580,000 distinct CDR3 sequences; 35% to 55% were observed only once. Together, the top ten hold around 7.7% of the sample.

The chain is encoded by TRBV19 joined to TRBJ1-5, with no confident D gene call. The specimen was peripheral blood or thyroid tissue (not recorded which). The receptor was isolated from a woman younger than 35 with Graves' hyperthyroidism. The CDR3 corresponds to CASSIAGNQPQHF. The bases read TGTGCCAGTAGTATAGCCGGGAATCAGCCCCAGCATTTT.